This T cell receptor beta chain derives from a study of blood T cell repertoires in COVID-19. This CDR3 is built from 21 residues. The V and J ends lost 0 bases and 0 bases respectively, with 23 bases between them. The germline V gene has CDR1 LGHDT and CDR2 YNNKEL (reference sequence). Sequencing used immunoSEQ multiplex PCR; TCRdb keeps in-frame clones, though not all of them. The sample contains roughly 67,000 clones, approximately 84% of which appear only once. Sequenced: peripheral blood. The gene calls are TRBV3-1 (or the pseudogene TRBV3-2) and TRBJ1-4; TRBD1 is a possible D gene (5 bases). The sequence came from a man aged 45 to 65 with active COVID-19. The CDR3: CASSQDLASGGLYATNEKLFF. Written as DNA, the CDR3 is TGTGCCAGCAGCCAAGATCTCGCGTCTGGGGGGTTGTATGCAACTAATGAAAAACTGTTTTTT.